The present T cell receptor (beta chain) was sequenced within a study of T cell responses to AZD1222 COVID-19 vaccine. General study findings and limits: Spike-specific TCR breadth and depth were elevated following two AZD1222 doses. Unmutated regions of variants are reportedly targeted by nearly half of spike-specific TCRs. Donors were mostly white British, more females; clonal diversity possibly underestimated.

Worth noting for this clone: Its matching antigen is unknown.

The data were produced by immunoSEQ multiplex PCR, yet TCRdb's version contains in-frame clones alone and is incomplete. The repertoire holds over 150,000 clones, with roughly nine tenths as singletons. This CDR3 is built from 17 residues. Germline CDR1 reads SGHNT; CDR2 reads YENEEA. Trimming took off 1 base at V and 0 bases at J, with 12 bases between the two ends. The V gene is TRBV11-3, the J gene TRBJ2-2; D unresolved. This clonotype was obtained from an adult in good health. The sample consisted of peripheral blood, taken on day 0 of MenACWY control vaccination. CDR3 sequence reads: CASSLGSRTANTGELFF. The CDR3 DNA sequence: TGTGCCAGCAGCTTAGGAAGCCGGACGGCGAACACCGGGGAGCTGTTTTTT.